The 22 T cell receptor beta chains below come from one sample, sequenced in a study of beta chain features in type 1 diabetes. Broader study findings: TCRB CDR3s from Type 1 diabetes patients were moderately but significantly shorter in all four CD4+ subsets.

Expressed TCRB transcripts were sequenced, since all the RNA that had been isolated was reverse transcribed. The data were produced by immunoSEQ multiplex PCR, yet TCRdb's version contains in-frame clones alone and is incomplete. This table has roughly 730,000 clones, roughly 12% appearing once. Antigens for these TCRs are unknown. The sequenced sample was naive CD4+ T cells from blood. These receptors came from a man aged 18 to 29 with type 1 diabetes.

In this sample, this clone turned up a few times. The V gene is TRBV7-9, the J gene TRBJ1-1, with D possibly TRBD1 on 5 matching bases. The germline CDR1 and CDR2 sequences are SEHNR and FQNEAQ (reference sequence). Between the trimmed V and J ends, which lost 4 bases and 4 bases, there was a span of 13 bases. The CDR3 has 14 residues. The chain's CDR3 is CASSSGIWSTEAFF. The CDR3 DNA sequence: TGTGCCAGCAGCTCAGGGATTTGGAGCACTGAAGCTTTCTTT. The variable domain in full, with the rest retrieved from reference TRBV7-9 and TRBJ1-1, is DTGVSQNPRHKITKRGQNVTFRCDPISEHNRLYWYRQTLGQGPEFLTYFQNEAQLEKSRLLSDRFSAERPKGSFSTLEIQRTEQGDSAMYLCASSSGIWSTEAFFGQGTRLTVV.

A word on this clone: Other nucleotide sequences in the sample specify the same CDR3. V is TRBV5-1 and J is TRBJ2-1, with D unresolved. This CDR3 has 15 amino acids. Germline V CDR1 and CDR2: SGHRS, YFSETQ. The V gene lost 2 bases and the J gene lost 0 bases, with 9 bases spanning the gap. The CDR3 sequence: CASSLTPSSYNEQFF. The CDR3 nucleotides read TGCGCCAGCAGCTTAACACCAAGCTCCTACAATGAGCAGTTCTTC.

The genes are TRBV6-5 and TRBJ2-1, with D tentatively TRBD1 or TRBD2 (5 bases each). Germline V gene data show CDR1 as MNHEY and CDR2 as SVGAGI. V lost 5 bases to trimming and J lost 6 bases, with 11 bases between them. The CDR3 extends over 13 amino acids. The DNA for the CDR3 is TGTGCCAGCAGTCCCCCGGGACGCAATGAGCAGTTCTTC. It is translated as CASSPPGRNEQFF.

The J gene is TRBJ1-6, the V gene TRBV30; 8 nucleotides line up with TRBD1. CDR1 is GTSNPN, CDR2 SVGIG, per germline (reference sequence). The CDR3 has 16 amino acids. Trimming at V came to 4 bases and at J to 9 bases, leaving 14 bases not matched to a gene. Here the CDR3 reads CAWIPGQGLIGSPLHF. In DNA form, the CDR3 reads TGTGCCTGGATCCCCGGACAGGGTCTCATCGGTTCACCCCTCCACTTT.

The chain recombines TRBV30 with TRBJ1-3; D gene unclear. The CDR3 totals 12 residues. The V and J ends lost 4 bases and 0 bases respectively, with 4 bases between them. The germline V gene encodes CDR1 GTSNPN and CDR2 SVGIG (reference sequence). In DNA, the CDR3 is TGTGCCTGGACCAACTCTGGAAACACCATATATTTT. The encoded protein is CAWTNSGNTIYF.

Note on this clone: One end of the junction varies from germline; a read error may be responsible. J is TRBJ1-2 and V is TRBV9; possible D gene TRBD1, 5 bases. The CDR3 contains 12 residues. Germline loops: CDR1 SGDLS, CDR2 YYNGEE. In nucleotides, the CDR3 is TGTGCCAGCAGCGTAGGGGGAGCGGGACCCCTCTTC. Protein product: CASSVGGAGPLF.

The chain uses TRBV5-4 and TRBJ1-5; D might be TRBD1 (5 bases). CDR3 length equals 14 residues. The germline V gene encodes CDR1 SGHNT and CDR2 YYREEE (reference sequence). With 3 bases removed from V and 2 bases from J, the gap between germline ends came to 9 bases. This chain's CDR3 is CASSSGGGNQPQHF. The DNA for the CDR3 is TGTGCCAGCAGCTCAGGAGGGGGCAATCAGCCCCAGCATTTT.

The chain is built from TRBV7-9 and TRBJ2-7, with unresolved D. This CDR3 contains 14 residues. CDR1 and CDR2 (germline): SEHNR, FQNEAQ (reference sequence). V shed 4 bases and J shed 3 bases, with 13 bases lying between them. The CDR3 DNA is TGTGCCAGCAGCTCCTACAAGGATTACTACGAGCAGTACTTC. Translation gives CASSSYKDYYEQYF.

This clone came up a few times. The rearrangement links TRBV2 to TRBJ2-7, with TRBD2 matching 10 bases. CDR3 length: 14 residues. The junction had 7 bases not matched to a gene; V was cut back by 7 bases and J by 4 bases. The germline gives CDR1 SNHLY, CDR2 FYNNEI. This CDR3 is CASKPGTSVYEQYF. CDR3 DNA sequence: TGTGCCAGCAAGCCCGGGACTAGCGTATACGAGCAGTACTTC.

There are a few counts of this clone. This sample includes further DNA sequences coding for the same CDR3. The chain couples TRBV5-4 to TRBJ2-5; 7 nucleotides match TRBD1. The CDR3 covers 14 residues. CDR1 is SGHNT, CDR2 YYREEE, per germline (reference sequence). With V trimmed by 0 bases and J by 2 bases, 1 base remained unmatched. The CDR3 bases are TGTGCCAGCAGCTTGGGACAGGGTCAAGAGACCCAGTACTTC. Its translation: CASSLGQGQETQYF.

The rearrangement uses TRBV2 and TRBJ2-3; 7 nucleotides align to TRBD2. The length of the CDR3 is 16 residues. V was clipped by 5 bases and J by 1 base; unmatched bases: 9. Germline V gene lookup returns CDR1 SNHLY and CDR2 FYNNEI. CDR3 region: CASSISGPYGTDTQYF. CDR3 DNA: TGTGCCAGCAGTATTAGCGGGCCCTACGGCACAGATACGCAGTATTTT.

The J gene is TRBJ1-2, the V gene TRBV6-5; possible D gene TRBD1, 6 bases. Trimming left V 8 bases short and J 4 bases short, with 14 bases between. Germline assignment: CDR1 MNHEY and CDR2 SVGAGI. The CDR3 runs 13 residues. CDR3 nucleotides: TGTGCCAGCCACAGGGTCTCAGGCTATGGCTACACCTTC. It translates to CASHRVSGYGYTF.

This clone turned up a few times. This chain joins TRBV19 and TRBJ2-5; TRBD1 agrees at 7 bases. The J segment lost 7 bases and the V segment lost 6 bases, leaving 8 bases of the junction unmatched. This CDR3 has 13 amino acids. Germline CDR1 reads LNHDA; CDR2 reads SQIVND (reference sequence). CDR3 protein: CASSPTGVGTQYF. The CDR3 coding sequence is TGTGCCAGTAGCCCAACAGGGGTCGGGACCCAGTACTTC.

This clone turned up a few times. CDR3 sequence reads: CSVIPDQETQYF. DNA for the CDR3: TGCAGCGTTATTCCGGACCAAGAGACCCAGTACTTC. The chain employs TRBV29-1 and TRBJ2-5; no clear D. With 5 bases removed from V and 0 bases from J, the gap between germline ends came to 7 bases. This CDR3 is built from 12 residues. CDR1 and CDR2 from the germline V gene are SQVTM and ANQGSEA.

J is TRBJ2-1 and V is TRBV4-1; D is uncertain. V gave up 5 bases and J gave up 3 bases, with 17 bases separating them. The CDR3 consists of 16 residues. CDR1 MGHRA and CDR2 YSYEKL come from the germline V gene. The CDR3 is CASSTGVLGGYNEQFF. The CDR3 nucleotides are TGCGCCAGCAGCACTGGGGTCCTCGGTGGCTACAATGAGCAGTTCTTC.

This chain uses TRBV2 with TRBJ2-7; D is uncertain. The ends were cut back, 1 base at V and 3 bases at J, with 4 bases in the middle. The germline V gene has CDR1 SNHLY and CDR2 FYNNEI. The CDR3 has 12 residues. For the CDR3, the DNA is TGTGCCAGCAGTGAAGTAGGCTACGAGCAGTACTTC. This gives the protein CASSEVGYEQYF.

J is TRBJ2-1 and V is TRBV11-2; possibly TRBD2 for D (5 bases). The germline V and J ends were trimmed by 2 bases and 0 bases, with 11 bases remaining between them. The CDR3 runs 16 residues. Germline CDR1 and CDR2: SGHAT and FQNNGV. The CDR3 spells CASSLTGRISYNEQFF. Here the CDR3 DNA reads TGTGCCAGCAGCTTAACGGGGAGAATCTCCTACAATGAGCAGTTCTTC.

The chain has TRBV29-1 and TRBJ1-1; TRBD1 is a possible D gene (6 bases). V was cut by 4 bases and J by 1 base, with 16 bases left in between. The CDR3 runs to 15 residues. The germline V gene encodes CDR1 SQVTM and CDR2 ANQGSEA. The CDR3 sequence is CSVGDPGGRNTEAFF. The CDR3 bases are TGCAGCGTTGGGGACCCGGGGGGCAGGAACACTGAAGCTTTCTTT.

This clone has more than one count but fewer than ten. The rearrangement uses TRBV11-3 and TRBJ1-1, with a possible D match to TRBD1 (5 bases). V dropped 5 bases and J dropped 8 bases, with 12 bases sitting between them. Germline V gene data show CDR1 as SGHNT and CDR2 as YENEEA. The CDR3 totals 12 residues. The CDR3 region is CASSPRGNEAFF. CDR3 sequence (DNA): TGTGCCAGCAGCCCCCGGGGGAACGAAGCTTTCTTT.

The V call is TRBV7-2, the J call TRBJ1-6; no clear D gene. The germline V gene has CDR1 SGHTA and CDR2 FQGNSA. The germline V and J ends were trimmed by 1 base and 7 bases, with 11 bases remaining between them. The length of the CDR3 is 15 residues. CDR3 sequence (DNA): TGTGCCAGCAGCTTAGAGCCCCCCGGGAATTCACCCCTCCACTTT. It codes for CASSLEPPGNSPLHF.

This clone was observed a handful of times. This chain links TRBV29-1 with TRBJ1-5; D call uncertain. Germline CDR1 reads SQVTM; CDR2 reads ANQGSEA. V was clipped by 0 bases and J by 10 bases, with 13 bases between them. The CDR3 has 13 residues. DNA of the CDR3: TGCAGCGTTGAAGAACCGCGTTTTGGTCCCCAGCATTTT. The encoded protein is CSVEEPRFGPQHF.

The genes are TRBV30 and TRBJ1-3, with D unclear. Germline V CDR1 and CDR2: GTSNPN, SVGIG (reference sequence). V gave up 4 bases and J gave up 4 bases, with 17 bases separating them. The CDR3 extends over 15 amino acids. The CDR3 nucleotides are TGTGCCTGGACTCAGGTCCCAAAGACGGGAAACACCATATATTTT. This sequence encodes CAWTQVPKTGNTIYF. Variable domain in full (rest from reference TRBV30 and TRBJ1-3): SQTIHQWPATLVQPVGSPLSLECTVEGTSNPNLYWYRQAAGRGLQLLFYSVGIGQISSEVPQNLSASRPQDRQFILSSKKLLLSDSGFYLCAWTQVPKTGNTIYFGEGSWLTVV.